The rows below give T cell receptor beta chains drawn from one sample of a study of shared clonotypes between healthy human individuals. Here immunoSEQ multiplex PCR was the method, and the copy in TCRdb shows in-frame clones only, minus some. This sample yields about 1 million clones, of which 60% to 80% are seen a single time; about 1.5% belongs to the top ten. Sequences were obtained from memory CD4+ T cells sorted from blood. Source of these receptors: a man aged 18 to 29 in good health. Each CDR3 is given with its conserved first and last residue. Each record gives: V gene, clone size, CDR3 protein. Where a row states a size, it is once, few, many or the class of an expanded clone; other rows omit it.

v_call: TRBV6-5
clone_size: .
cdr3_aa: CASSTTRGSGYTF

v_call: TRBV2
clone_size: .
cdr3_aa: CASRDREKLFF

v_call: TRBV7-2
clone_size: .
cdr3_aa: CASSSGREGAGYGYTF

v_call: TRBV16
clone_size: .
cdr3_aa: CASSPRDIPNYEQYF

v_call: TRBV6-1
clone_size: .
cdr3_aa: CASSLAGGDGIQYF

v_call: TRBV4-1
clone_size: .
cdr3_aa: CASSQDFPQQRNYGYTF

v_call: TRBV6-1
clone_size: .
cdr3_aa: CASSEYYEASGRRETQYF

v_call: TRBV6-1
clone_size: .
cdr3_aa: CASSVTIYEQYF

v_call: TRBV7-2
clone_size: .
cdr3_aa: CASSGQGAGAEAFF

v_call: TRBV5-6
clone_size: .
cdr3_aa: CASSSPGPWDEAFF

v_call: TRBV9
clone_size: many
cdr3_aa: CASSVTSGGFNEQFF

v_call: TRBV10-3
clone_size: many
cdr3_aa: CATTTRDKVQNTEAFF

v_call: TRBV7-9
clone_size: .
cdr3_aa: CASSPRQGSYEQYF

v_call: TRBV30
clone_size: .
cdr3_aa: CAWSVRNTGVWITDTQYF

v_call: TRBV4-3
clone_size: .
cdr3_aa: CASSLTHPRGGSADTQYF

v_call: TRBV27
clone_size: once
cdr3_aa: CASSRGLAGSNEQFF

v_call: TRBV7-2
clone_size: .
cdr3_aa: CASSLTSGGETQYF

v_call: TRBV30
clone_size: .
cdr3_aa: CAWSDLAGNQPQHF

v_call: TRBV11-2
clone_size: .
cdr3_aa: CASSLDWAGTDTQYF

v_call: TRBV5-6
clone_size: many
cdr3_aa: CASSRGQDPYEQYF

v_call: TRBV6-1
clone_size: .
cdr3_aa: CASYLTRGTDTQYF

v_call: TRBV15
clone_size: .
cdr3_aa: CATSIGTGILGYTF

v_call: TRBV5-5
clone_size: .
cdr3_aa: CASSPLPNTGSYEQYF

v_call: TRBV14
clone_size: medium-sized
cdr3_aa: CASSQVTGELFF

v_call: TRBV6-6
clone_size: .
cdr3_aa: CASGRVRNEKLFF

v_call: TRBV30
clone_size: .
cdr3_aa: CAWSAPGPPKETQYF

v_call: TRBV5-1
clone_size: .
cdr3_aa: CASSLGGGYPGNTIYF

v_call: TRBV27
clone_size: .
cdr3_aa: CASRRLEAGPGGELFF

v_call: TRBV7-2
clone_size: .
cdr3_aa: CASSSSTSGAYEQYF

v_call: TRBV9
clone_size: .
cdr3_aa: CASSVGTGAVGAQYF

v_call: TRBV28
clone_size: .
cdr3_aa: CASSASHRGPLNYGYTF

v_call: TRBV25-1
clone_size: .
cdr3_aa: CASSEPGAKNIQYF

v_call: TRBV5-1
clone_size: .
cdr3_aa: CASSLVLSLESSYEQYF

v_call: TRBV30
clone_size: .
cdr3_aa: CAWSHREGSNQPQHF

v_call: TRBV9
clone_size: .
cdr3_aa: CASSPPRRQETQYF

v_call: TRBV2
clone_size: few
cdr3_aa: CAGRVLATNEKLFF

v_call: TRBV10-2
clone_size: .
cdr3_aa: CASSRTSGRANTGELFF

v_call: TRBV7-9
clone_size: .
cdr3_aa: CASSPGETGFTDTQYF

v_call: TRBV5-1
clone_size: .
cdr3_aa: CASSLAGQGAGTGELFF

v_call: TRBV19
clone_size: once
cdr3_aa: CASSIILYTGELFF

v_call: TRBV28
clone_size: once
cdr3_aa: CASSGIGGLGDTQYF

v_call: TRBV11-3
clone_size: few
cdr3_aa: CASSLVAVGKNIQYF

v_call: TRBV7-9
clone_size: .
cdr3_aa: CASSTQGNNSPLHF

v_call: TRBV4-2
clone_size: .
cdr3_aa: CASSPRLADYEQYF